The 25 T cell receptor beta chains listed next were all sequenced from one sample in a study of T cell responses to AZD1222 COVID-19 vaccine. Sequenced by immunoSEQ multiplex PCR; TCRdb stores in-frame clones only, minus some. The table shows about 110,000 clones, with 70% to 90% occurring only once. The material sequenced was peripheral blood, taken on day 0 of AZD1222 vaccination. The receptor set was obtained from an adult in good health.

The chain recombines TRBV7-9 with TRBJ1-1; possible D gene TRBD1, 5 bases. This CDR3 has 14 residues. With 3 bases removed from V and 1 base from J, the gap between germline ends came to 9 bases. CDR1 and CDR2 from the germline V gene are SEHNR and FQNEAQ (reference sequence). The CDR3 DNA sequence: TGTGCCAGCAGCTTCACAGGCACGAACACTGAAGCTTTCTTT. The encoded protein is CASSFTGTNTEAFF.

CDR3 residues: CASSSPGTGGSQPQHF. CDR3 DNA: TGTGCCAGTAGCAGTCCCGGGACAGGGGGCAGTCAGCCCCAGCATTTT. The V gene is TRBV19, the J gene TRBJ1-5; 12 nucleotides line up with TRBD1. The junction had 9 bases not matched to a gene; V was cut back by 6 bases and J by 6 bases. This CDR3 contains 16 residues. CDR1 and CDR2 from the germline V gene are LNHDA and SQIVND (reference sequence).

The J gene is TRBJ1-3, the V gene TRBV7-9; TRBD1 is a possible D gene (5 bases). The CDR3 extends over 15 amino acids. CDR1 SEHNR and CDR2 FQNEAQ come from the germline V gene (reference sequence). The V and J ends lost 5 bases and 2 bases respectively, with 13 bases between them. Written as DNA, the CDR3 is TGTGCCAGCAGCCCCGGGGGGGAGGCTGGAAACACCATATATTTT. It codes for CASSPGGEAGNTIYF.

As to this clone: Other nucleotide sequences from this sample produce the same CDR3. V usage is TRBV7-2 and J usage is TRBJ1-1; D is unclear. The length of the CDR3 is 12 residues. The germline V gene encodes CDR1 SGHTA and CDR2 FQGNSA. V gave up 2 bases and J gave up 1 base, with 2 bases separating them. For the CDR3, the DNA is TGTGCCAGCAGCTTAACGAACACTGAAGCTTTCTTT. It encodes CASSLTNTEAFF.

The gene calls are TRBV27 and TRBJ2-6; D is unclear. Germline V gene data show CDR1 as MNHEY and CDR2 as SMNVEV (reference sequence). V lost 8 bases and J lost 0, with 5 bases in between. The CDR3 totals 13 residues. CDR3 in amino acids: CASGASGANVLTF. CDR3 nucleotide sequence: TGTGCCAGCGGAGCCTCTGGGGCCAACGTCCTGACTTTC.

The chain uses TRBV27 and TRBJ2-3; D perhaps matches TRBD2 (6 bases). Deletions cut 2 bases from V and 9 bases from J, with 6 bases between. Germline V gives CDR1 MNHEY, CDR2 SMNVEV (reference sequence). The length of the CDR3 is 11 residues. The CDR3 spells CASSLGGTQYF. The CDR3 nucleotides are TGTGCCAGCAGTTTAGGGGGGACGCAGTATTTT.

This rearrangement joins TRBV7-9 to TRBJ2-7; D not resolved. The length of the CDR3 is 13 residues. In germline, CDR1 is SEHNR, CDR2 FQNEAQ (reference sequence). V was cut by 0 bases and J by 5 bases, with 8 bases left in between. In nucleotides, the CDR3 is TGTGCCAGCAGCTTAGCGCCACAAGACGAGCAGTACTTC. Protein product: CASSLAPQDEQYF.

The V gene is TRBV19, the J gene TRBJ1-2; D not resolved. Germline CDR1 and CDR2: LNHDA and SQIVND (reference sequence). V lost 11 bases, J lost 0 bases, and 19 bases lay in between. This CDR3 spans 15 amino acids. The CDR3 nucleotides read TGTGCCTCCAACCCACCAGACATTCCTAACTATGGCTACACCTTC. Protein sequence: CASNPPDIPNYGYTF.

The chain combines TRBV18 with TRBJ2-7, with 11 bases aligning to TRBD2. Germline V gene lookup returns CDR1 KGHSH and CDR2 LQKENI. There are 17 residues in the CDR3. J lost 5 bases, V lost 1 base, and 10 bases had no gene match. The CDR3 region has the DNA TGTGCCAGCTCACCACTGATAGCGGGGGGGCGGCCGCACGAGCAGTACTTC. Translated, it gives CASSPLIAGGRPHEQYF.

The rearrangement joins TRBV6-6 to TRBJ1-1; 11 bases are a match to TRBD1. Germline lookup yields CDR1 MNHNY and CDR2 SVGAGI (reference sequence). The trim removed 8 bases at V and 6 bases at J, leaving 5 bases unmatched. The CDR3 has 13 residues. In nucleotides, the CDR3 is TGTGCCAGCGTCGGGACAGGGGGTCCTGAAGCTTTCTTT. Translated: CASVGTGGPEAFF.

The J gene is TRBJ1-2, the V gene TRBV28, with D tentatively TRBD1 (5 bases). This CDR3 comprises 16 residues. The germline V gene has CDR1 MDHEN and CDR2 SYDVKM. The germline V and J ends were trimmed by 6 bases and 3 bases, with 20 bases remaining between them. In DNA, the CDR3 is TGTGCCAGCAGCCCTAGGGACGTCGGGGGTGACTATGGCTACACCTTC. It specifies CASSPRDVGGDYGYTF.

V gene TRBV7-6 combines with J gene TRBJ2-6, with TRBD1 as a possible D gene (6 bases). This CDR3 region has 18 residues. Germline V lookup: CDR1 SGHVS, CDR2 FNYEAQ. Trimming took 1 base from V and 0 from J, leaving 13 bases between them. The CDR3 nucleotides read TGTGCCAGCAGCTTAGGGACAGAGGCTGGCTCTGGGGCCAACGTCCTGACTTTC. This gives the protein CASSLGTEAGSGANVLTF.

The rearrangement uses TRBV29-1 and TRBJ1-1; D is perhaps TRBD1 (5 bases). From germline, CDR1 is SQVTM and CDR2 ANQGSEA. The CDR3 contains 13 residues. The germline V and J ends were trimmed by 4 bases and 10 bases, with 19 bases remaining between them. The DNA of the CDR3 is TGCAGCGTTGCCGCGACAGCCCGAAAGGGAGCTTTCTTT. This sequence encodes CSVAATARKGAFF.

V usage is TRBV21-1 and J usage is TRBJ2-7; TRBD2, as called in the table, went unchecked against the DNA. TRBV21-1 is a listed pseudogene. The CDR3 totals 15 residues. For the CDR3, the DNA is TGTGCCAGCAGCCAACCGGGACTAGCATCTTACGAGCAGTACTTC. Translation: CASSQPGLASYEQYF.

A single count supports this clone. J is TRBJ1-5 and V is TRBV19; D ambiguous. Trimming stripped 4 bases from V and 5 bases from J, with 18 bases between. CDR1 is LNHDA and CDR2 is SQIVND in the germline V gene (reference sequence). This CDR3 has 16 amino acids. As DNA, the CDR3 is TGTGCCAGTAGTACACCGATGCCCGGAGGGTATCAGCCCCAGCATTTT. Translating gives CASSTPMPGGYQPQHF.

The chain links TRBV7-2 to TRBJ2-7; perhaps D is TRBD1 or TRBD2 (5 bases each). Germline values: CDR1 SGHTA, CDR2 FQGNSA. The CDR3 covers 14 residues. Trimming shortened V by 3 bases and J by 2 bases, and 11 bases separated the two germline ends. The DNA for the CDR3 is TGTGCCAGCAGCTTTCCCGGGGCCGCCTACGAGCAGTACTTC. It encodes CASSFPGAAYEQYF.

V is TRBV28 and J is TRBJ1-2, with D unresolved. In germline, CDR1 is MDHEN, CDR2 SYDVKM. CDR3 length equals 12 residues. V lost 4 bases and J 4 bases, leaving 7 bases between the germline ends. DNA of the CDR3: TGTGCCAGCAGTTCGGCAGTCTATGGCTACACCTTC. Translating it yields CASSSAVYGYTF.

This chain links TRBV23-1 with TRBJ2-4; TRBD1 aligns across 7 bases. TRBV23-1 is placed among ORFs of uncertain function. The CDR3 totals 14 residues. Trimming removed 6 bases from V and 8 bases from J; junction bases left unmatched: 10. The CDR3 DNA reads as TGCGCCAGCAGCCAGACCGGGACAGCTCACATTCAGTACTTC. Its protein product is CASSQTGTAHIQYF.

This clone was counted between two and nine times. The chain is built from TRBV11-2 and TRBJ2-5, with TRBD2 as a possible D gene (5 bases). The germline V and J ends were trimmed by 5 bases and 4 bases, with 11 bases remaining between them. Germline CDR1 and CDR2: SGHAT and FQNNGV. There are 13 residues in the CDR3. As DNA, the CDR3 is TGTGCCAGCAGCCCCCAGCGGCGAGAGACCCAGTACTTC. Encoded protein: CASSPQRRETQYF. The complete variable domain, with remaining parts taken from reference TRBV11-2 and TRBJ2-5, reads EAGVAQSPRYKIIEKRQSVAFWCNPISGHATLYWYQQILGQGPKLLIQFQNNGVVDDSQLPKDRFSAERLKGVDSTLKIQPAKLEDSAVYLCASSPQRRETQYFGPGTRLLVL.

V gene TRBV7-2 combines with J gene TRBJ2-2; 12 nucleotides match TRBD2. From germline, CDR1 is SGHTA and CDR2 FQGNSA. V dropped 3 bases and J dropped 6; count of bases not matched to a gene: 11. The CDR3 covers 18 residues. CDR3 in DNA: TGTGCCAGCAGCTTGATGTCTAGCGGGGGGGCGGCGCCCGGGGAGCTGTTTTTT. Translation gives CASSLMSSGGAAPGELFF.

J is TRBJ1-2 and V is TRBV6-5; 9 nucleotides line up with TRBD1. CDR1 MNHEY and CDR2 SVGAGI come from the germline V gene. V was clipped by 4 bases and J by 9 bases; unmatched bases: 6. The CDR3 spans 13 residues. The DNA of the CDR3 is TGTGCCAGCAGTTCACAGGGGGCGGTGAGCTACACCTTC. Its translation is CASSSQGAVSYTF.

This chain connects TRBV4-2 to TRBJ1-3, with D perhaps matching TRBD1 (5 bases). Deletions cut 3 bases from V and 0 bases from J, with 12 bases between. This CDR3 is 16 amino acids long. Germline CDR1 is LGHNA and CDR2 is YNFKEQ. CDR3 sequence reads: CASSQGERSSGNTIYF. The CDR3 DNA reads TGTGCCAGCAGCCAGGGGGAGAGGTCCTCTGGAAACACCATATATTTT.

The chain recombines TRBV28 with TRBJ1-2; D unresolved. CDR1 is MDHEN, CDR2 SYDVKM, per germline. V was pared by 3 bases and J by 5 bases, with 16 bases between. This CDR3 spans 15 amino acids. CDR3 DNA sequence: TGTGCCAGCAGTTTGTCAGGACTGACTCCTTATGGCTACACCTTC. This translates into CASSLSGLTPYGYTF.

The chain combines TRBV7-2 with TRBJ2-3, with D possibly TRBD1 on 6 matching bases. CDR1 and CDR2 (germline): SGHTA, FQGNSA. Trimming left V 6 bases short and J 6 bases short, with 19 bases between. This CDR3 has 15 residues. CDR3 sequence reads: CASSPTGNSWDTQYF. Written as DNA, the CDR3 is TGTGCCAGCAGTCCCACAGGGAATTCTTGGGATACGCAGTATTTT.

V and J are TRBV5-1 and TRBJ1-5; 10 nucleotides align to TRBD1. Germline V gene sequence: CDR1 SGHRS, CDR2 YFSETQ. Germline trimming cut 1 base from V and 7 bases from J; bases unmatched to any gene: 8. This CDR3 has 16 residues. Here the CDR3 DNA reads TGCGCCAGCAGCTTGTTGACAGGGGGCGTCGTACAGCCCCAGCATTTT. It encodes CASSLLTGGVVQPQHF.